A selection of T cell receptor beta chains follows, all from one sample in a study of cytomegalovirus exposure and HLA in healthy donors. Some clones are missing from TCRdb's copy, which holds only in-frame ones; the method was immunoSEQ multiplex PCR. This table has about 190,000 clones, 65% to 75% appearing once. Sequencing input: PBMCs. Source of these receptors: a man aged 25 to 45 in good health and CMV-seropositive. The CDR3 runs from the conserved cysteine through the conserved F or W. The order of the fields is V gene, clone size, D gene, J gene, CDR3 protein, CDR3 DNA. D genes are given only for firm matches. Clone size is stated in some rows and not others, as once, few, many or a class when expanded.

TRBV5-6	NA	NA	TRBJ2-3	CASSLDRGLTDTQYF	TGTGCCAGCAGCTTGGACAGGGGACTCACAGATACGCAGTATTTT
TRBV7-3	NA	TRBD1	TRBJ2-3	CASSSRSGTGTDTQYF	TGTGCCAGCAGCTCGCGCTCGGGGACAGGCACAGATACGCAGTATTTT
TRBV2	NA	TRBD2	TRBJ2-7	CAGGASGYEQYF	TGTGCCGGCGGGGCTAGCGGCTACGAGCAGTACTTC
TRBV9	NA	TRBD2	TRBJ2-1	CASSFRTSGGEQFF	TGTGCCAGCAGCTTTCGGACTAGCGGGGGTGAGCAGTTCTTC
TRBV7-8	NA	TRBD1	TRBJ2-7	CASRGQSYEQYF	TGTGCCAGCAGGGGACAGTCCTACGAGCAGTACTTC
TRBV7-2	NA	NA	TRBJ1-2	CASSPSGGAGYGYTF	TGTGCCAGCAGTCCATCTGGGGGCGCGGGCTATGGCTACACCTTC
TRBV19	NA	NA	TRBJ2-7	CASSIGSLTSSYEQYF	TGTGCCAGTAGTATAGGTTCACTGACTAGCTCCTACGAGCAGTACTTC
TRBV19	NA	TRBD2	TRBJ2-7	CASSIGARGGPGEQQYF	TGTGCCAGTAGTATAGGGGCCCGGGGGGGGCCCGGTGAACAGCAGTACTTC
TRBV18	NA	TRBD2	TRBJ2-3	CASLTGGPPDTQYF	TGTGCCAGCTTAACGGGGGGGCCTCCAGATACGCAGTATTTT
TRBV7-7	NA	TRBD2	TRBJ2-3	CASSPGGSDTQYF	TGTGCTAGCAGCCCGGGGGGTTCAGATACGCAGTATTTT
TRBV28	NA	TRBD1	TRBJ1-2	CASRGQGRGYTF	TGTGCCAGCAGGGGACAGGGACGTGGCTACACCTTC
TRBV29-1	NA	TRBD2	TRBJ2-7	CSALAGTYEQYF	TGCAGCGCCCTAGCGGGAACCTACGAGCAGTACTTC
TRBV6-6	NA	NA	TRBJ2-7	CASSLTQGNEQYF	TGTGCCAGCAGTCTAACACAGGGTAACGAGCAGTACTTC
TRBV4-1	few	TRBD1	TRBJ2-7	CASSYRDRGYEQYF	TGCGCCAGCAGCTATCGGGACAGGGGCTACGAGCAGTACTTC
TRBV7-8	NA	NA	TRBJ1-5	CASSLQGRGSNQPQHF	TGTGCCAGCAGCCTCCAGGGGAGGGGTAGCAATCAGCCCCAGCATTTT